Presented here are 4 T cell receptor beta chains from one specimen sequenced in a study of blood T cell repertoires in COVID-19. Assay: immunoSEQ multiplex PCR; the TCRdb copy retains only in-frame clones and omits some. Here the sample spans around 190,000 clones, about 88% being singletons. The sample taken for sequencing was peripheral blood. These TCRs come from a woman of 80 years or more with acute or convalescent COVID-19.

CDR3 residues: CASSKTRDRDATNEKLFF. CDR3 coding DNA: TGCGCCAGCAGCAAAACCCGGGACAGGGATGCAACTAATGAAAAACTGTTTTTT. This sequence joins TRBV5-1 and TRBJ1-4; 9 bases are shared with TRBD1. The CDR3 length is 18 residues. CDR1 is SGHRS, CDR2 YFSETQ, per germline. The J segment lost 0 bases and the V segment lost 4 bases, leaving 10 bases of the junction unmatched.

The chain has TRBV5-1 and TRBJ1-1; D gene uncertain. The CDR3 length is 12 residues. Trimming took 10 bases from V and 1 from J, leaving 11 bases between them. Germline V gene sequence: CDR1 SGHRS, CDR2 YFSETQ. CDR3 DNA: TGCGCCTCGACGGGAGAGAACACTGAAGCTTTCTTT. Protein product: CASTGENTEAFF.

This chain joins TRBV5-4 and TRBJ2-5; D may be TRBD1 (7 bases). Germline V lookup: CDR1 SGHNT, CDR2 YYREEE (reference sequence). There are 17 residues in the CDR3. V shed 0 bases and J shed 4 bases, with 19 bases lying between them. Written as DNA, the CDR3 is TGTGCCAGCAGCTTGGGAATCGGCAGGGGGGTGGGAGAGACCCAGTACTTC. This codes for CASSLGIGRGVGETQYF.

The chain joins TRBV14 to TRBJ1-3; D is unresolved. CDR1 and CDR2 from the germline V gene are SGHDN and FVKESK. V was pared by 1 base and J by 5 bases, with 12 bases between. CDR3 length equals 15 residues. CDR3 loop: CASSQAYRLRNTIYF. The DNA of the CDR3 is TGTGCCAGCAGCCAAGCGTACAGATTGAGAAACACCATATATTTT.